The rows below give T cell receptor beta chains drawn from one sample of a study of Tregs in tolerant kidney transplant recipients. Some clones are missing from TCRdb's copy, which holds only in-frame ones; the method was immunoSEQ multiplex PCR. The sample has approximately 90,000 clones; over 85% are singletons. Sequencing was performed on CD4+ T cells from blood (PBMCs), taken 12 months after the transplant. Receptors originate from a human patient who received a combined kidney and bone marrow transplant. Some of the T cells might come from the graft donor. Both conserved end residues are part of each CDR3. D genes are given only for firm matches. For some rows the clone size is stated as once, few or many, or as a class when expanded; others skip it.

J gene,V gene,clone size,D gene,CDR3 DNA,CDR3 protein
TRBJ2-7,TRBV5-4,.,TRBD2,TGTGCCAGCAGCTTGGCGGGGCGGGAGTTGTACGAGCAGTACTTC,CASSLAGRELYEQYF
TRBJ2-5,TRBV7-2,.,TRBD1,TGTGCCAGCAGCTTTGGGGACAGGGATTCAGAGACCCAGTACTTC,CASSFGDRDSETQYF
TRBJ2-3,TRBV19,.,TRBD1,TGTGCCAGTAGTATAGTCGGGACAGGGTATCCAGATACGCAGTATTTT,CASSIVGTGYPDTQYF
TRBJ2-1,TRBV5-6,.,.,TGTGCCAGCAGCTTGGCCGGGGGATATATGGATGAGCAGTTCTTC,CASSLAGGYMDEQFF
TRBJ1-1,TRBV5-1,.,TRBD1,TGCGCCAGCAGCTTCATAACAGGGGACACTGAAGCTTTCTTT,CASSFITGDTEAFF
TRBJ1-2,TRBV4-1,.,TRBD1,TGCGCCAGCAGCCAAAGGCCCAGGGGGTACGATGGCTACACCTTC,CASSQRPRGYDGYTF
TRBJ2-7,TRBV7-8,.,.,TGTGCCAGCAGCTTAGCGCGAGGCAAGACCTACGAGCAGTACTTC,CASSLARGKTYEQYF
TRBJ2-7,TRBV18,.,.,TGTGCCAGCTCACCAGCGGGGGCGCATGGAGAGCAGTACTTC,CASSPAGAHGEQYF
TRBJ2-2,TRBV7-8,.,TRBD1,TGTGCCAGCAGCTTAGCGGGGGGACAGGGGTTCTCTGGGGAGCTGTTTTTT,CASSLAGGQGFSGELFF
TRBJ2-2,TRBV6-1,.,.,TGTGCCAGCAGTAGCCCGGGTATCGACACCGGGGAGCTGTTTTTT,CASSSPGIDTGELFF
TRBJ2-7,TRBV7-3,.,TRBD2,TGTGCCAGCAGCTTACGAGCGGGAGGGGAGTACGAGCAGTACTTC,CASSLRAGGEYEQYF
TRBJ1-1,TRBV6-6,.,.,TGTGCCAGCAGTTACTCTCCAGGGCAGAACACTGAAGCTTTCTTT,CASSYSPGQNTEAFF
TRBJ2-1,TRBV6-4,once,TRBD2,TGTGCCAGCAGTGACCAGCTAGCGGCCCACAATGAGCAGTTCTTC,CASSDQLAAHNEQFF
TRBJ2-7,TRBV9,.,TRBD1,TGTGCCAGCAGCGTATCAGGGGGCGCGGGATCCTACGAGCAGTACTTC,CASSVSGGAGSYEQYF
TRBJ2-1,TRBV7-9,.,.,TGTGCCAGCAGCCTCCTGAACACTGGGAGCTCCTACAATGAGCAGTTCTTC,CASSLLNTGSSYNEQFF
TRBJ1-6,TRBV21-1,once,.,TGTGCCAGCAGCTTCCGACAGGGTTCTATCTCCTATAATTCCCCCCTCCACTTT,CASSFRQGSISYNSPLHF
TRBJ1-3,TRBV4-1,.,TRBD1,TGCGCCAGCAGCCAAGGAGACAGGGTTCTGACTGGAAACACCATATATTTT,CASSQGDRVLTGNTIYF
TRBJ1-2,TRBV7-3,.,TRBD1,TGTGCCAGCAGTAAAACAGGGGATGGCTACACCTTC,CASSKTGDGYTF
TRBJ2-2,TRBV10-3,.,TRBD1,TGTGCCATCAGTGGACAGGGAGCCGGGGAGCTGTTTTTT,CAISGQGAGELFF
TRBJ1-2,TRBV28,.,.,TGTGCCAGCAGGATACCGCCAGGGGCCGGCTACACCTTC,CASRIPPGAGYTF
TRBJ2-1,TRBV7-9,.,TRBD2,TGTGCCAGCAGGCCCCGGCTGGCGGGGGGCCTCTACAATGAGCAGTTCTTC,CASRPRLAGGLYNEQFF
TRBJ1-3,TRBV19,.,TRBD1,TGTGCCAGTCGGAGCCGGGACAGCGAGCTCTGGAGGCTAGGAAACACCATATATTTT,CASRSRDSELWRLGNTIYF
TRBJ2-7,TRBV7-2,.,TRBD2,TGTGCCAGCAGCTTAGGGACTAGCGGGCTGAAGTATCCCTCCTACGAGCAGTACTTC,CASSLGTSGLKYPSYEQYF
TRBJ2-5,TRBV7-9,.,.,TGTGCCAGCAGCCCTCGGTCCCACCAGTACTTC,CASSPRSHQYF
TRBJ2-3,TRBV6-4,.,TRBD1,TGTGCCAGCAGTCCGGACAGGGACACAGATACGCAGTATTTT,CASSPDRDTDTQYF
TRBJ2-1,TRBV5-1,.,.,TGCGCCAGCAGCTTGGCAGGGGAGCCCCACAATGAGCAGTTCTTC,CASSLAGEPHNEQFF
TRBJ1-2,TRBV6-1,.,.,TGTGCCAGCAACCTATTTTGGCGAGGCAACTATGGCTACACCTTC,CASNLFWRGNYGYTF
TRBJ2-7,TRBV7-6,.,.,TGTGCCAGCAGACAAGAGGGAGCGGGCTCCTACGAGCAGTACTTC,CASRQEGAGSYEQYF
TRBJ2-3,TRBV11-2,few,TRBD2,TGTGCCAGCAGCTTAACCGGACTAGCCGGCACAGATACGCAGTATTTT,CASSLTGLAGTDTQYF
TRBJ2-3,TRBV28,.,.,TGTGCCAGCAGTTTTGTTTCCCCGGGACACTACACAGATACGCAGTATTTT,CASSFVSPGHYTDTQYF
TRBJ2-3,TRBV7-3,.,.,TGTGCCAGCAGCTTACGGACAGTCACAGATACGCAGTATTTT,CASSLRTVTDTQYF
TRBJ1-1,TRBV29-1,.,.,TGCAGCGTTGATGCTCGACAAATGAACACTGAAGCTTTCTTT,CSVDARQMNTEAFF
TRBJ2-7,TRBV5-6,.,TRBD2,TGTGCCAGCAGCCCCTCGTTCAGGCCTAGCGGGAAGTTGTACGAGCAGTACTTC,CASSPSFRPSGKLYEQYF
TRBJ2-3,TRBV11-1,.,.,TGTGCCAGCAGCAGACAGGTACTTTCCGCCACAGATACGCAGTATTTT,CASSRQVLSATDTQYF
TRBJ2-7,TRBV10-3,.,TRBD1,TGTGCCATCAGTTCGACAGGGGGCGACGAGCAGTACTTC,CAISSTGGDEQYF
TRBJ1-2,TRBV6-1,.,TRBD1,TGTGCCAGCAGTGAAGGGACAGGAAGCTATGGCTACACCTTC,CASSEGTGSYGYTF
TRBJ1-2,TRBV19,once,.,TGTGCCAGTAGTACCCCCGGGGGTTCATATGGCTACACCTTC,CASSTPGGSYGYTF
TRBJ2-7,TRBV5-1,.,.,TGCGCCAGCAGCTTGGTTGTCAGCGGAAGCGAGCAGTACTTC,CASSLVVSGSEQYF
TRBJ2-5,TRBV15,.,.,TGTGCCACCAGCAGAGAGCTGAATAGCCAAGAGACCCAGTACTTC,CATSRELNSQETQYF
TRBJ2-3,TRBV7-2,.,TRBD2,TGTGCCAGCAGCCGCCGGGCACTAGCGGGGCTCACAGATACGCAGTATTTT,CASSRRALAGLTDTQYF
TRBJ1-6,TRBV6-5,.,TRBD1,TGTGCCAGCTCCCCACCGGGACAGGTGCGCTCTCTCCTCCACTTT,CASSPPGQVRSLLHF
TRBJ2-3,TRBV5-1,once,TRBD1,TGCGCCAGCACCCGACAGGGGACAGATACGCAGTATTTT,CASTRQGTDTQYF
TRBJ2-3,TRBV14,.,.,TGTGCCACAGCCTATCGAGGATTGCCAGATACGCAGTATTTT,CATAYRGLPDTQYF
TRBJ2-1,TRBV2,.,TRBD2,TGTGCCAGCAAACGGACTAGCTTGTACAATGAGCAGTTCTTC,CASKRTSLYNEQFF
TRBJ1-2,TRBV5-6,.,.,TGTGCCAGCAGCTTGTATACAGGGATCGTTAGCTACACCTTC,CASSLYTGIVSYTF